This T cell receptor beta chain was obtained from a study of blood T cell repertoires in COVID-19. Turning to the study itself: Researchers got acute and convalescent COVID-19 samples from the United States, Italy and Spain.

This CDR3 contains 16 residues. Germline CDR1 SQVTM, CDR2 ANQGSEA. The V segment lost 0 bases and the J segment 1 base; nucleotides outside the gene matches: 7. Clones were read by immunoSEQ multiplex PCR, and TCRdb kept only the in-frame ones, dropping some. The table shows around 150,000 clones, with around 84% occurring only once. This sequence was found in a woman between 45 and 65 years old in a cohort sampled during active or convalescent COVID-19. V and J are TRBV29-1 and TRBJ2-3; TRBD2 matches 7 bases. Material: peripheral blood. DNA for the CDR3: TGCAGCGTTGAAGATCCTCCAGCGGGGCGCACAGATACGCAGTATTTT. It codes for CSVEDPPAGRTDTQYF.